This T cell receptor beta chain was sequenced during a study of T-cell memory formation after mild COVID-19. This clonotype came up many times. Trimming pared 6 bases from V and 8 bases from J, leaving 13 bases between. The CDR3 runs 12 residues. Looked up from germline, CDR1 is LNHDA and CDR2 is SQIVND (reference sequence). TCRdb recomputed calls from the 5' RACE reads with MiXCR, one row per CDR3 protein. Of roughly 340,000 distinct CDR3 sequences detected, roughly 15% appear once; the ten largest clones hold under 25%. The genes are TRBV19 and TRBJ1-1, with unresolved D. Sequenced sample: PBMCs or a T cell subset sorted from them (not recorded which). The receptor was isolated from a man between 18 and 35 years old who had mild COVID-19 (a few samples of this study predate the infection). Cell type and time point are not known. The CDR3, as DNA: TGTGCCAGTAGCTATAGACCTGGGGAAGCTTTCTTT. It is translated as CASSYRPGEAFF. The entire variable domain, with the rest obtained from reference TRBV19 and TRBJ1-1, is as follows: DGGITQSPKYLFRKEGQNVTLSCEQNLNHDAMYWYRQDPGQGLRLIYYSQIVNDFQKGDIAEGYSVSREKKESFPLTVTSAQKNPTAFYLCASSYRPGEAFFGQGTRLTVV.